These 11 T cell receptor beta chains share one sample of origin, sequenced in a study of blood T cell repertoires in COVID-19. Clones were read by immunoSEQ multiplex PCR, and TCRdb kept only the in-frame ones, dropping some. The sample includes 99,000 or so clones, approximately 85% of them seen just once. What was sequenced was peripheral blood. These TCRs come from a man in his fifties or sixties with acute or convalescent COVID-19.

The rearrangement uses TRBV1 and TRBJ1-1; TRBD1, the table's D call, was not compared with the DNA. TRBV1 is given as a pseudogene. There are 12 residues in the CDR3. CDR3 sequence reads: CTSSQGGGEAFF. DNA of the CDR3: TGCACCAGCAGCCAAGGAGGGGGTGAAGCTTTCTTT.

Here the CDR3 reads CASRARQGTDEQYF. As DNA, the CDR3 is TGTGCCAGCAGAGCCAGACAGGGTACGGACGAGCAGTACTTC. The chain has TRBV6-5 and TRBJ2-7; 7 nucleotides line up with TRBD1. Germline-derived CDR1 and CDR2 are MNHEY and SVGAGI. V shed 6 bases, J shed 5 bases, and the junction held 10 bases outside the gene matches. The CDR3 has 14 residues.

CDR3 loop: CATRQESSYNSPLHF. The CDR3 nucleotides read TGTGCCACCCGACAGGAGAGCTCCTATAATTCACCCCTCCACTTT. This rearrangement joins TRBV28 to TRBJ1-6, with D maybe TRBD1 (6 bases). This CDR3 contains 15 residues. The ends were cut back, 10 bases at V and 0 bases at J, with 13 bases in the middle. CDR1 and CDR2 (germline): MDHEN, SYDVKM.

The gene calls are TRBV19 and TRBJ2-2, with TRBD1 as a possible D gene (6 bases). This CDR3 comprises 16 residues. Trimming removed 8 bases from V and 5 bases from J, with 21 bases in between. The V gene's germline CDR1 is LNHDA and CDR2 SQIVND (reference sequence). The CDR3 loop reads CASASGTRKGTGELFF. DNA of the CDR3: TGTGCCAGTGCCTCCGGGACACGGAAGGGGACCGGGGAGCTGTTTTTT.

CDR3 in amino acids: CASSFTGAAYGYTF. The CDR3 region has the DNA TGTGCCAGTAGCTTCACGGGAGCGGCCTATGGCTACACCTTC. The chain couples TRBV19 to TRBJ1-2, with D unclear. The CDR3 spans 14 residues. Germline V CDR1 and CDR2: LNHDA, SQIVND (reference sequence). V was pared by 6 bases and J by 4 bases, with 15 bases between.

The chain links TRBV25-1 to TRBJ1-2; 7 bases are a match to TRBD1. Germline CDR1 is MGHDK and CDR2 is SYGVNS. The V and J ends lost 8 bases and 5 bases, in that order; junction bases with no gene match: 8. The CDR3 length is 13 residues. CDR3 region: CASSQGDSYGYTF. The CDR3 nucleotides are TGTGCCAGCTCCCAGGGGGACAGTTATGGCTACACCTTC.

This chain joins TRBV25-1 and TRBJ2-7; possibly TRBD2 for D (6 bases). Trimming shortened V by 1 base and J by 9 bases, and 7 bases separated the two germline ends. Germline CDR1 reads MGHDK; CDR2 reads SYGVNS. The CDR3 extends over 11 amino acids. The CDR3 region has the DNA TGTGCCAGCAGTGAATGGGGGGTGCAGTACTTC. Translated, it gives CASSEWGVQYF.

The rearrangement uses TRBV10-3 and TRBJ2-7, with 9 bases lining up with TRBD1. Germline V gives CDR1 ENHRY, CDR2 SYGVKD. This CDR3 spans 18 amino acids. The V segment lost 2 bases and the J segment 2 bases; nucleotides outside the gene matches: 13. The CDR3 nucleotides read TGTGCCATCAGTGAGGGCGGACAGGGGAAGATAAGGACCTACGAGCAGTACTTC. Translated: CAISEGGQGKIRTYEQYF.

V is TRBV12-3 or TRBV12-4 and J is TRBJ2-3; D possibly corresponds to TRBD1 (6 bases). V gave up 5 bases and J gave up 6 bases, with 9 bases separating them. CDR3 length: 12 amino acids. The CDR3 here is CASSTTGDTQYF. The CDR3 region has the DNA TGTGCCAGCAGTACTACAGGGGATACGCAGTATTTT.

The gene calls are TRBV6-5 and TRBJ2-7, with TRBD1 as a possible D gene (5 bases). The V and J ends lost 5 bases and 2 bases respectively, with 13 bases between them. This CDR3 comprises 14 residues. Germline lookup yields CDR1 MNHEY and CDR2 SVGAGI. CDR3 protein: CASSPGRVAYEQYF. The CDR3 DNA sequence: TGTGCCAGCAGTCCGGGCAGGGTGGCCTACGAGCAGTACTTC.

The chain recombines TRBV24-1 with TRBJ2-1; 9 bases align to TRBD2. This CDR3 has 15 amino acids. Germline V gene sequence: CDR1 KGHDR, CDR2 SFDVKD. V lost 8 bases, J lost 7 bases, and 11 bases stayed unmatched. CDR3 in amino acids: CATTPSSGSRNEQFF. The CDR3 bases are TGTGCCACCACCCCAAGTAGCGGGAGTAGAAATGAGCAGTTCTTC.